One sample yielded the 27 T cell receptor beta chains listed below, sequenced in a study of control samples from healthy donors and cancer patients. Repertoires were generated with immunoSEQ multiplex PCR, while TCRdb's copy carries only in-frame clones and drops some. The table shows approximately 30,000 clones, with approximately 87% occurring only once. Sample: PBMCs. These TCRs come from a woman aged 40 to 50 with lung cancer.

The genes are TRBV18 and TRBJ2-7; TRBD1 is a possible D gene (6 bases). The CDR3 sequence is 15 residues long. V lost 6 bases to trimming and J lost 0 bases, with 15 bases between them. Germline CDR1 is KGHSH and CDR2 is LQKENI. The CDR3 loop is CASSATGLSSYEQYF. CDR3 in DNA: TGTGCCAGCTCGGCGACAGGCCTTAGCTCCTACGAGCAGTACTTC.

The chain links TRBV24-1 to TRBJ2-5, with TRBD2 matching over 7 bases. This CDR3 spans 14 amino acids. V was clipped by 4 bases and J by 5 bases; unmatched bases: 6. Germline assignment: CDR1 KGHDR and CDR2 SFDVKD. CDR3 protein: CATSDPGLKETQYF. The CDR3 DNA is TGTGCCACCAGTGACCCGGGACTAAAGGAGACCCAGTACTTC.

This CDR3 reads CASSQDPTSGGHGTNTQYF. The CDR3 DNA reads as TGTGCCAGCAGCCAAGATCCGACTAGCGGGGGTCATGGAACGAATACGCAGTATTTT. The chain employs TRBV4-2 and TRBJ2-3, with TRBD2 matching over 12 bases. CDR1 LGHNA and CDR2 YNFKEQ come from the germline V gene. The CDR3 covers 19 residues. The V segment lost 0 bases and the J segment 7 bases; nucleotides outside the gene matches: 14.

Written as DNA, the CDR3 is TGTGCCAGCTCACCTCAATCGGCTGAGCAGTTCTTC. Translation gives CASSPQSAEQFF. V and J are TRBV18 and TRBJ2-1; D call uncertain. This CDR3 has 12 amino acids. Germline CDR1 KGHSH, CDR2 LQKENI. Trimming pared 3 bases from V and 9 bases from J, leaving 9 bases between.

In its sample, this clone was seen once. The chain joins TRBV11-1 to TRBJ1-2; 9 bases map to TRBD1. V dropped 4 bases and J dropped 4; count of bases not matched to a gene: 7. In germline, CDR1 is SGHAT, CDR2 FQDESV (reference sequence). CDR3 length: 15 residues. The CDR3 reads CASSSGTGTVYGYTF. The CDR3, as DNA: TGTGCCAGCAGCTCAGGGACAGGGACCGTCTATGGCTACACCTTC.

The chain joins TRBV28 to TRBJ1-2; D perhaps matches TRBD1 (5 bases). Trimming pared 4 bases from V and 10 bases from J, leaving 10 bases between. The CDR3 is 11 residues long. Germline assignment: CDR1 MDHEN and CDR2 SYDVKM. CDR3 nucleotides: TGTGCCAGCAGTTCTAGACAGCACTACACCTTC. Translating gives CASSSRQHYTF.

J is TRBJ2-1 and V is TRBV29-1; 13 nucleotides agree with TRBD2. The germline V gene has CDR1 SQVTM and CDR2 ANQGSEA. With 6 bases clipped from V and 5 bases from J, the junction kept 4 bases outside the gene matches. This CDR3 spans 14 amino acids. The chain's CDR3 is CSVDGLAGDNEQFF. CDR3 DNA: TGCAGCGTGGACGGACTAGCGGGGGACAATGAGCAGTTCTTC.

This clone was counted a few times. The rearrangement joins TRBV7-6 to TRBJ2-1; 9 bases agree with TRBD2. This CDR3 contains 18 residues. Trimming cost V 1 base and J 7 bases; bases outside gene matches: 14. Germline V gene sequence: CDR1 SGHVS, CDR2 FNYEAQ. The chain's CDR3 is CASSLEAWGGGAVNEQFF. CDR3 DNA sequence: TGTGCCAGCAGCTTAGAGGCCTGGGGCGGGGGGGCTGTTAATGAGCAGTTCTTC. Full variable domain (outside the CDR3, taken from reference TRBV7-6 and TRBJ2-1): GAGVSQSPRYKVTKRGQDVALRCDPISGHVSLYWYRQALGQGPEFLTYFNYEAQQDKSGLPNDRFSAERPEGSISTLTIQRTEQRDSAMYRCASSLEAWGGGAVNEQFFGPGTRLTVL.

V usage is TRBV25-1 and J usage is TRBJ2-2; TRBD2 matches 11 bases. The trim removed 6 bases at V and 2 bases at J, leaving 8 bases unmatched. CDR1 and CDR2 (germline): MGHDK, SYGVNS. The CDR3 has 17 residues. In DNA, the CDR3 is TGTGCCAGCAGCCTGTTACTAGCGGGGGACAACACCGGGGAGCTGTTTTTT. It specifies CASSLLLAGDNTGELFF.

V and J are TRBV19 and TRBJ1-1; D gene ambiguous. The CDR3 extends over 15 amino acids. Trimming took off 2 bases at V and 4 bases at J, with 14 bases between the two ends. Germline values: CDR1 LNHDA, CDR2 SQIVND (reference sequence). The CDR3 loop is CASSIQGVRSTEAFF. The CDR3 nucleotides are TGTGCCAGTAGTATACAAGGCGTGAGAAGCACTGAAGCTTTCTTT.

The chain has TRBV6-5 and TRBJ1-4; weak D call: TRBD1 (6 bases). V was pared by 5 bases and J by 7 bases, with 14 bases between. Germline CDR1 reads MNHEY; CDR2 reads SVGAGI. The CDR3 loop spans 14 amino acids. The CDR3 loop reads CASSRQVFGEKLFF. The CDR3 DNA sequence: TGTGCCAGCAGTCGACAGGTGTTTGGTGAAAAACTGTTTTTT.

The J gene is TRBJ1-1, the V gene TRBV30; perhaps TRBD1 as D (5 bases). V gave up 3 bases and J gave up 3 bases, with 17 bases separating them. The CDR3 length is 15 residues. Germline-derived CDR1 and CDR2 are GTSNPN and SVGIG (reference sequence). The chain's CDR3 is CAWSSGRLRDTEAFF. The DNA for the CDR3 is TGTGCCTGGAGCTCGGGACGGCTGAGGGACACTGAAGCTTTCTTT.

The chain joins TRBV7-2 to TRBJ1-2; 7 nucleotides agree with TRBD1. This CDR3 has 13 residues. Trimming at V came to 4 bases and at J to 13 bases, leaving 12 bases not matched to a gene. Germline V CDR1 and CDR2: SGHTA, FQGNSA. The DNA of the CDR3 is TGTGCCAGCAGCTCAATGGGACAGCCAGGCACCACCTTC. Protein: CASSSMGQPGTTF.

CDR3 sequence: CASSLEGLAYNEQFF. CDR3 sequence (DNA): TGCGCCAGCAGCTTGGAGGGACTAGCTTACAATGAGCAGTTCTTC. V gene TRBV5-1 combines with J gene TRBJ2-1; the match to TRBD2 covers 9 bases. Per germline, CDR1 SGHRS and CDR2 YFSETQ. The length of the CDR3 is 15 residues. Trimming took 0 bases from V and 4 from J; bases not matched to a gene: 2. The full variable domain, completed using reference TRBV5-1 and TRBJ2-1, is KAGVTQTPRYLIKTRGQQVTLSCSPISGHRSVSWYQQTPGQGLQFLFEYFSETQRNKGNFPGRFSGRQFSNSRSEMNVSTLELGDSALYLCASSLEGLAYNEQFFGPGTRLTVL.

The CDR3 region is CASSLDPPGSGNTIYF. The CDR3 DNA reads as TGTGCCAGCAGCTTGGACCCCCCAGGATCTGGAAACACCATATATTTT. The rearrangement joins TRBV5-8 to TRBJ1-3, with D hard to call. The germline CDR1 and CDR2 sequences are SGHTS and YDEGEE. The CDR3 runs 16 residues. V lost 0 bases to trimming and J lost 1 base, with 11 bases between them.

This sequence joins TRBV5-8 and TRBJ1-5; D is unclear. From germline, CDR1 is SGHTS and CDR2 YDEGEE. CDR3 length: 15 amino acids. V lost 2 bases to trimming and J lost 0 bases, with 9 bases between them. The CDR3 DNA follows: TGTGCCAGCAGCTTCTACGACCTTAGCAATCAGCCCCAGCATTTT. The encoded protein is CASSFYDLSNQPQHF.

The gene calls are TRBV2 and TRBJ2-3, with 9 bases identical to TRBD2. CDR3 length equals 14 residues. With V trimmed by 7 bases and J by 6 bases, 8 bases remained unmatched. CDR1 SNHLY and CDR2 FYNNEI come from the germline V gene. The CDR3 bases are TGTGCCAGCAACGGGCGGGGGGGGATCGATACGCAGTATTTT. This codes for CASNGRGGIDTQYF.

The rearrangement links TRBV28 to TRBJ2-3, with TRBD1 identical over 10 bases. The CDR3 loop spans 15 amino acids. The V and J ends lost 5 bases and 6 bases, in that order; junction bases with no gene match: 8. Germline lookup yields CDR1 MDHEN and CDR2 SYDVKM. The DNA of the CDR3 is TGTGCCAGCAGTCCGGGGACAGGGGCATTGGATACGCAGTATTTT. It yields the protein CASSPGTGALDTQYF.

V usage is TRBV28 and J usage is TRBJ1-1; 10 bases map to TRBD1. V shed 6 bases and J 3 bases; nucleotides not matched to a gene: 10. The germline CDR1 and CDR2 sequences are MDHEN and SYDVKM. This CDR3 is 16 amino acids long. In DNA form, the CDR3 reads TGTGCCAGCAGCCCCCACGGACAGGGGGAAGACACTGAAGCTTTCTTT. This encodes CASSPHGQGEDTEAFF. Full variable domain (remainder filled in from reference TRBV28 and TRBJ1-1): DVKVTQSSRYLVKRTGEKVFLECVQDMDHENMFWYRQDPGLGLRLIYFSYDVKMKEKGDIPEGYSVSREKKERFSLILESASTNQTSMYLCASSPHGQGEDTEAFFGQGTRLTVV.

The V gene is TRBV2, the J gene TRBJ2-7, with a tentative D call TRBD1 (6 bases). With 1 base removed from V and 3 bases from J, the gap between germline ends came to 10 bases. Per the germline V gene, CDR1 is SNHLY and CDR2 is FYNNEI. The CDR3 consists of 14 residues. CDR3 DNA sequence: TGTGCCAGCAGTGAAGGGACAGAGATCTACGAGCAGTACTTC. Its protein is CASSEGTEIYEQYF.

V usage is TRBV6-1 and J usage is TRBJ1-6; a possible D gene is TRBD1 (6 bases). Germline values: CDR1 MNHNS, CDR2 SASEGT. The CDR3 loop spans 16 amino acids. Trimming removed 2 bases from V and 8 bases from J, with 16 bases in between. CDR3 region: CASSEFAGTTYSPLHF. Written as DNA, the CDR3 is TGTGCCAGCAGTGAATTCGCAGGGACAACATATTCACCCCTCCACTTT.

The CDR3 coding sequence is TGTGCCAGCAGCTCCTACCAGGGCTATGGCTACACCTTC. Translating gives CASSSYQGYGYTF. The rearrangement uses TRBV5-6 and TRBJ1-2; a possible D gene is TRBD1 (5 bases). The CDR3 has 13 residues. Trimming removed 3 bases at V and 4 bases at J, with 10 bases between. CDR1 and CDR2 (germline): SGHDT, YYEEEE.

The chain joins TRBV6-5 to TRBJ2-7; 9 bases fit TRBD1. The CDR3 sequence is 14 residues long. Trimming removed 7 bases from V and 5 bases from J; junction bases left unmatched: 9. Germline loops: CDR1 MNHEY, CDR2 SVGAGI. The CDR3 here is CASINPGQGNEQYF. In DNA, the CDR3 is TGTGCCAGCATTAATCCGGGACAGGGTAACGAGCAGTACTTC.

This rearrangement joins TRBV24-1 to TRBJ2-2; 8 bases align to TRBD1. Germline V gene sequence: CDR1 KGHDR, CDR2 SFDVKD. Trimming at V came to 7 bases and at J to 1 base, leaving 1 base not matched to a gene. The CDR3 has 14 amino acids. CDR3 amino acids: CATRGQGNTGELFF. CDR3 bases: TGTGCCACCAGAGGACAGGGGAACACCGGGGAGCTGTTTTTT.

The J gene is TRBJ2-1, the V gene TRBV15; 8 bases map to TRBD1. Germline V gives CDR1 LNHNV, CDR2 YYDKDF (reference sequence). After removal of 5 bases from V and 9 bases from J, the junction contained 12 bases not matched to a gene. The CDR3 covers 15 residues. DNA for the CDR3: TGTGCCACCAGCGGTCTCCAGGGGGCCGCCACTGAGCAGTTCTTC. Residues: CATSGLQGAATEQFF.

The V and J genes are TRBV7-9 and TRBJ2-7, with D possibly TRBD2 on 7 matching bases. Germline V gives CDR1 SEHNR, CDR2 FQNEAQ (reference sequence). The CDR3 sequence is 14 residues long. V lost 3 bases, J lost 5 bases, and 14 bases lay in between. The CDR3 DNA reads as TGTGCCAGCAGCTTGATTGCGGGGGCGGACGAGCAGTACTTC. This encodes CASSLIAGADEQYF.

The chain uses TRBV11-2 and TRBJ2-7; 10 nucleotides line up with TRBD1. Germline trimming cut 3 bases from V and 10 bases from J; bases unmatched to any gene: 15. Per the germline V gene, CDR1 is SGHAT and CDR2 is FQNNGV. The CDR3 totals 16 residues. CDR3 nucleotide sequence: TGTGCCAGCAGCTTTTACCTTCGACAGGGGGCGTCGGAACAGTACTTC. Residues: CASSFYLRQGASEQYF.